Listed here are 23 T cell receptor beta chains from one sample, sequenced in a study of T-cell reconstitution after alpha-beta-depleted transplantation in children. The TCRbeta library was prepared with unique molecular identifiers. Using its own MiXCR run on the PCR reads, TCRdb lists one record per CDR3 protein. The table records some 290,000 distinct CDR3 sequences, around 20% of them present only once. The sample here was PBMCs, mostly from graft donor cells, taken 180 days after TCRalphabeta/CD19-depleted stem cell transplant. The origin of the receptors is a male patient aged 10-17 years who had a stem cell transplant for acute lymphoblastic leukemia, so the T cells may come from the graft donor.

The CDR3 nucleotides read TGTGCCAGCAGTTCCACCGGGACTACCCGCGATGAGCAGTTCTTC. Translating it yields CASSSTGTTRDEQFF. This chain links TRBV12-3 or TRBV12-4 with TRBJ2-1; TRBD2 aligns across 7 bases. V was clipped by 4 bases and J by 8 bases; unmatched bases: 11. The CDR3 is made up of 15 amino acids.

In this sample, this clonotype turned up many times. The chain has TRBV4-1 and TRBJ2-2; maybe TRBD2 (7 bases). The CDR3 has 18 residues. V dropped 1 base and J dropped 2 bases, with 17 bases sitting between them. The germline CDR1 and CDR2 sequences are MGHRA and YSYEKL. CDR3 amino acids: CASSQARGGPLNTGELFF. The DNA of the CDR3 is TGCGCCAGCAGCCAAGCAAGGGGGGGCCCACTTAACACCGGGGAGCTGTTTTTT.

About this clonotype itself: Mismatch with germline at one junction end may stem from a read error. This chain uses TRBV12-3 or TRBV12-4 with TRBJ2-3; TRBD2 matches 8 bases. There are 13 residues in the CDR3. CDR3 bases: TGTGCCCGCAGTTTACAGCGGGAGCCTACGCAGTATTTT. This translates into CARSLQREPTQYF.

The chain joins TRBV25-1 to TRBJ1-1; 9 bases match TRBD1. In germline, CDR1 is MGHDK, CDR2 SYGVNS. The V segment lost 3 bases and the J segment 4 bases; nucleotides outside the gene matches: 6. This CDR3 region has 15 residues. The DNA for the CDR3 is TGTGCCAGCAGTGATAATCACAGGGGGCTCACTGAAGCTTTCTTT. It yields the protein CASSDNHRGLTEAFF.

This clonotype was seen ten or more times. The chain uses TRBV5-1 and TRBJ2-7; D unresolved. Between the trimmed V and J ends, which lost 0 bases and 0 bases, there was a span of 7 bases. CDR1 is SGHRS, CDR2 YFSETQ, per germline. The CDR3 has 14 amino acids. CDR3 amino acids: CASSLEAVSYEQYF. Here the CDR3 DNA reads TGCGCCAGCAGCTTGGAGGCAGTCTCCTACGAGCAGTACTTC.

DNA of the CDR3: TGCGCCAGCAGCCAAGTAGCGGACGGGAGGGAAGAGACCCAGTACTTC. Translated, it gives CASSQVADGREETQYF. The gene calls are TRBV4-1 and TRBJ2-5, with 8 bases aligning to TRBD2. This CDR3 has 16 residues. V lost 1 base and J lost 3; bases outside the gene matches: 7. In germline, CDR1 is MGHRA, CDR2 YSYEKL.

The chain employs TRBV10-3 and TRBJ1-6; D ambiguous. The CDR3 is 14 residues long. The germline V gene encodes CDR1 ENHRY and CDR2 SYGVKD. V lost 3 bases and J 9 bases, leaving 12 bases between the germline ends. The CDR3 nucleotides are TGTGCCATCAGTGACGAGACGGCCGCTTCACCCCTCCACTTT. Translated: CAISDETAASPLHF.

V gene TRBV20-1 combines with J gene TRBJ2-7; D possibly corresponds to TRBD1 (6 bases). The CDR3 has 12 amino acids. Trimming took 2 bases from V and 4 from J, leaving 9 bases between them. Germline CDR1 is DFQATT and CDR2 is SNEGSKA (reference sequence). The CDR3 region has the DNA TGCAGTGCTAGAAGGGACAATTACGAGCAGTACTTC. Translation gives CSARRDNYEQYF.

The chain uses TRBV28 and TRBJ2-3, with unresolved D. The CDR3 has 12 residues. The germline V gene encodes CDR1 MDHEN and CDR2 SYDVKM. Trimming took 2 bases from V and 6 from J, leaving 6 bases between them. The CDR3 nucleotides are TGTGCCAGCAGTTTAATGGACGATACGCAGTATTTT. Translation: CASSLMDDTQYF.

CDR3 loop: CASSLAGLPAYEQYF. The CDR3 bases are TGCGCCAGCAGCTTGGCCGGACTACCCGCCTACGAGCAGTACTTC. This rearrangement joins TRBV5-1 to TRBJ2-7, with a weak D call TRBD2 (6 bases). Germline values: CDR1 SGHRS, CDR2 YFSETQ. Between the trimmed V and J ends, which lost 0 bases and 2 bases, there was a span of 12 bases. This CDR3 is built from 15 residues.

The chain employs TRBV28 and TRBJ2-1, with 10 bases that match TRBD2. This CDR3 has 18 residues. Germline V gene lookup returns CDR1 MDHEN and CDR2 SYDVKM. V lost 1 base, J lost 4 bases, and 10 bases stayed unmatched. For the CDR3, the DNA is TGTGCCAGCAGTTTATACAGGGCTAGCGGGAGTTTTTACAATGAGCAGTTCTTC. Translating it yields CASSLYRASGSFYNEQFF. Full variable domain (outside the CDR3, taken from reference TRBV28 and TRBJ2-1): DVKVTQSSRYLVKRTGEKVFLECVQDMDHENMFWYRQDPGLGLRLIYFSYDVKMKEKGDIPEGYSVSREKKERFSLILESASTNQTSMYLCASSLYRASGSFYNEQFFGPGTRLTVL.

This clonotype was seen a few times. The chain has TRBV20-1 and TRBJ2-7; 8 bases line up with TRBD2. This CDR3 has 15 amino acids. Looked up from germline, CDR1 is DFQATT and CDR2 is SNEGSKA (reference sequence). J gave up 3 bases and V 5 bases, and 12 bases lay outside the gene matches. The CDR3 DNA follows: TGCAGTGCTCCCCCTTCCGGGACTAGAGGCTACGAGCAGTACTTC. The encoded protein is CSAPPSGTRGYEQYF.

V gene TRBV5-5 combines with J gene TRBJ1-1; tentatively, D is TRBD1 (5 bases). The CDR3 sequence is 14 residues long. Germline V gene lookup returns CDR1 SGHKS and CDR2 YYEKEE (reference sequence). V gave up 2 bases and J gave up 1 base, with 9 bases separating them. The CDR3 sequence: CASSFQGWNTEAFF. The CDR3 DNA reads TGTGCCAGCAGCTTTCAGGGTTGGAACACTGAAGCTTTCTTT.

This clonotype was observed a handful of times. V usage is TRBV11-1 and J usage is TRBJ2-7; perhaps TRBD2 as D (5 bases). The germline V gene encodes CDR1 SGHAT and CDR2 FQDESV (reference sequence). V lost 5 bases to trimming and J lost 2 bases, with 13 bases between them. This CDR3 is built from 14 residues. This chain's CDR3 is CASSAGLGAYEQYF. The CDR3 DNA follows: TGTGCCAGCAGCGCAGGACTGGGAGCCTACGAGCAGTACTTC.

The chain combines TRBV12-3 or TRBV12-4 with TRBJ2-5; D tentatively fits TRBD1 or TRBD2 (5 bases each). This CDR3 spans 17 amino acids. The germline V and J ends were trimmed by 2 bases and 2 bases, with 18 bases remaining between them. Here the CDR3 DNA reads TGTGCCAGCAGTTTAATACTAGTAGGGGCTCCTCAAGAGACCCAGTACTTC. Protein product: CASSLILVGAPQETQYF.

This clonotype was counted only a few times. J is TRBJ2-3 and V is TRBV6-5, with 9 bases fitting TRBD2. CDR1 is MNHEY, CDR2 SVGAGI, per germline. This CDR3 comprises 16 residues. Trimming removed 0 bases from V and 8 bases from J; junction bases left unmatched: 9. CDR3 sequence: CASSYSEAGGFGTQYF. CDR3 bases: TGTGCCAGCAGTTACTCGGAGGCGGGAGGGTTCGGTACGCAGTATTTT.

This chain connects TRBV12-3 or TRBV12-4 to TRBJ2-3; D might be TRBD1 or TRBD2, each matching 6 bases. The V end lost 2 bases, the J end lost 3 bases, and 18 bases lay between the germline ends. This CDR3 is 17 amino acids long. CDR3 residues: CASSLKMAWRGTDTQYF. The CDR3 DNA is TGTGCCAGCAGTTTAAAGATGGCATGGAGGGGGACAGATACGCAGTATTTT.

The J gene is TRBJ2-7, the V gene TRBV9; 9 bases agree with TRBD2. Trimming cost V 0 bases and J 7 bases; bases outside gene matches: 2. The CDR3 sequence is 13 residues long. Looked up from germline, CDR1 is SGDLS and CDR2 is YYNGEE. For the CDR3, the DNA is TGTGCCAGCAGCGTAGCCAGCGGGGGGGAGCAGTACTTC. Its protein product is CASSVASGGEQYF.

The chain joins TRBV12-5 to TRBJ2-5, with 11 bases matching TRBD1. CDR3 length equals 16 residues. V was clipped by 4 bases and J by 0 bases; unmatched bases: 4. Germline values: CDR1 LGHNT, CDR2 FRNRAP. The CDR3 protein is CASGSGTGGNQETQYF. The DNA for the CDR3 is TGTGCTAGTGGTTCTGGGACAGGGGGTAACCAAGAGACCCAGTACTTC.

The genes are TRBV9 and TRBJ2-7; 7 nucleotides agree with TRBD1. J gave up 2 bases and V 0 bases, and 5 bases lay outside the gene matches. Per the germline V gene, CDR1 is SGDLS and CDR2 is YYNGEE. CDR3 length: 15 residues. This CDR3 is CASSVGGQRAYEQYF. The CDR3 coding sequence is TGTGCCAGCAGCGTAGGGGGACAGCGAGCCTACGAGCAGTACTTC. Using reference TRBV9 and TRBJ2-7 for the parts outside the CDR3, the full variable domain is DSGVTQTPKHLITATGQRVTLRCSPRSGDLSVYWYQQSLDQGLQFLIQYYNGEERAKGNILERFSAQQFPDLHSELNLSSLELGDSALYFCASSVGGQRAYEQYFGPGTRLTVT.

This clonotype was counted between two and nine times. This sequence joins TRBV25-1 and TRBJ2-7, with no clear D. V was trimmed by 5 bases and J by 3 bases, leaving 14 bases between them. Germline CDR1 MGHDK, CDR2 SYGVNS. The CDR3 is made up of 14 amino acids. The CDR3 region has the DNA TGTGCCAGCAGTCAAACGGTAGCTTTCTACGAGCAGTACTTC. Translating it yields CASSQTVAFYEQYF.

The chain uses TRBV6-5 and TRBJ2-4; D ambiguous. The length of the CDR3 is 15 residues. V was pared by 2 bases and J by 1 base, with 9 bases between. Germline V gene lookup returns CDR1 MNHEY and CDR2 SVGAGI. The CDR3 region has the DNA TGTGCCAGCAGTTACAGTTTATCGGCCAAAAACATTCAGTACTTC. Its protein product is CASSYSLSAKNIQYF.

This clonotype was detected a few times. The V call is TRBV7-2, the J call TRBJ2-1, with 8 positions matching TRBD1. CDR1 and CDR2 (germline): SGHTA, FQGNSA. The CDR3 has 13 residues. After removal of 5 bases from V and 15 bases from J, the junction contained 12 bases not matched to a gene. In DNA form, the CDR3 reads TGTGCCAGCAGCACCCGGACAGGGCGTTATCCGTTCTTC. Protein sequence: CASSTRTGRYPFF.